This TCR beta chain was sequenced during a study of cytotoxic CD8 clonotypes in ibrutinib-treated CLL. Study information: Among responders, roughly 25 were partial and 2 complete; after median about 70 months, approximately 15 stayed remitted and roughly twelve progressed.

Deletions cut 0 bases from V and 1 base from J, with 3 bases between. This CDR3 has 13 amino acids. Germline CDR1 MNHNY, CDR2 SVGAGI (reference sequence). T cells were sequenced at a targeted depth of 1 in 200,000 to 1 in 1 million. Method: immunoSEQ multiplex PCR; TCRdb's copy keeps in-frame clones and lacks some. This table has roughly 150,000 clones, approximately 90% appearing once. V is TRBV6-6 and J is TRBJ1-1; no clear D. Here the sequenced sample was PBMCs, taken at disease progression, from a patient treated with ibrutinib. This TCR derives from a human donor with chronic lymphocytic leukemia. CDR3 sequence: CASSYSANTEAFF. CDR3 DNA sequence: TGTGCCAGCAGTTACTCGGCGAACACTGAAGCTTTCTTT.